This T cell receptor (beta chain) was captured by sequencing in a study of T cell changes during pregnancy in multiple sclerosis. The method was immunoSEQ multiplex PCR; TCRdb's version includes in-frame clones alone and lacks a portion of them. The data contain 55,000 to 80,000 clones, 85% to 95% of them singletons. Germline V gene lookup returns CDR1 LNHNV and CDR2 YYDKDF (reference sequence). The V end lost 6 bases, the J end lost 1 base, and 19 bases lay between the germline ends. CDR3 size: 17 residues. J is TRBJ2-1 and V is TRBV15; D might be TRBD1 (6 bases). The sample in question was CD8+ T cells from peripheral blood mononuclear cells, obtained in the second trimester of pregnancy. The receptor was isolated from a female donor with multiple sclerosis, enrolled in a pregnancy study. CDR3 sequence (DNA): TGTGCCACCAGGATAAGTGGTTGGGGGCCGTCCTACAATGAGCAGTTCTTC. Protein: CATRISGWGPSYNEQFF.